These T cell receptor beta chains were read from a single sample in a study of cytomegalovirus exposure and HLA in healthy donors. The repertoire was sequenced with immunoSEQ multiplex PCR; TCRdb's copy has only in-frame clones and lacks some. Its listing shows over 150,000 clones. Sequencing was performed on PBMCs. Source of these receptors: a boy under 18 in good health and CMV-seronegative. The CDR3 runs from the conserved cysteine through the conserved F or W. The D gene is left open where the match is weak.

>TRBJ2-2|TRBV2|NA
TGTGCCAGCGGTGAGGGTATTGCGAGGCCTACTGGACTGTTTTTT
CASGEGIARPTGLFF
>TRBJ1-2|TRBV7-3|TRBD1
TGTGCCAGCAGCCAGACAGGGACCTCTAACTATGGCTACACCTTC
CASSQTGTSNYGYTF
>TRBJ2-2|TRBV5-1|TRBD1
TGCGCCAGCAGCGGGCGATCAGGGGGCGCAGGCACCGGGGAGCTGTTTTTT
CASSGRSGGAGTGELFF
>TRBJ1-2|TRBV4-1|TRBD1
TGCGCCAGCAGCCAAGTCCCAACCGGGACAGGGCTTGGCTACACCTTC
CASSQVPTGTGLGYTF
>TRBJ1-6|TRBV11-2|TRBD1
TGTGCCAGCAGCGTCGGACAGGGGGACTCACCCCTCCACTTT
CASSVGQGDSPLHF
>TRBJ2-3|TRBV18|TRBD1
TGTGCCAGCTCACCTGACAGGGGCACTAGCACAGATACGCAGTATTTT
CASSPDRGTSTDTQYF
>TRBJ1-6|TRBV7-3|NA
TGTGCCAGCAGCTTAAACAACTATAATTCACCCCTCCACTTT
CASSLNNYNSPLHF
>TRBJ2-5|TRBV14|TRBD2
TGTGCCAGCAGCCAGAACCGACTAGCGGGGGGTTTGGGAGAGACCCAGTACTTC
CASSQNRLAGGLGETQYF
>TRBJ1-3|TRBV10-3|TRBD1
TGTGCCATCAGCCTAGGGGACAGTGGGGACTCTGGAAACACCATATATTTT
CAISLGDSGDSGNTIYF
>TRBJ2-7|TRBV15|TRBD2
TGTGCCACCAGCTGGACTAGCGGGACCTACGAGCAGTACTTC
CATSWTSGTYEQYF
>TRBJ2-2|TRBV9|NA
TGTGCCAGCAGCGTCGGGACATTGAACACCGGGGAGCTGTTTTTT
CASSVGTLNTGELFF
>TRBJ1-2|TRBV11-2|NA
TGTGCCAGCAGCTTGGGGGCGCCCCCCGCCGGCTATGGCTACACCTTC
CASSLGAPPAGYGYTF
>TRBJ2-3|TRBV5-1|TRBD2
TGCGCCAGCAGCTTCGGGGGGGGCACAGATACGCAGTATTTT
CASSFGGGTDTQYF
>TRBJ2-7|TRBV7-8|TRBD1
TGTGCCAGCAGCTCCCGACGGACAGGCGGCGAGCAGTACTTC
CASSSRRTGGEQYF
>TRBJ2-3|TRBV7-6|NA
TGTGCCAGCAGCATTATCCCCCGTCCCAGGGGACGGCCAGATACGCAGTATTTT
CASSIIPRPRGRPDTQYF
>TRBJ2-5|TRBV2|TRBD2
TGTGCCAGTCAAGAGGGACTAGCTGGAGAGACCCAGTACTTC
CASQEGLAGETQYF
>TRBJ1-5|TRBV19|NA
TGTGCCAGTAGTATAAGAGTCAATCAGCCCCAGCATTTT
CASSIRVNQPQHF
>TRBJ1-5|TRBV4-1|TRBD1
TGCGCCAGCAGCCTCACTACAGGGGGGGATCAGCCCCAGCATTTT
CASSLTTGGDQPQHF
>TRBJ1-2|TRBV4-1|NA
TGCGCCAGCAGCCAAGGGGCCTCAAACTATGGCTACACCTTC
CASSQGASNYGYTF
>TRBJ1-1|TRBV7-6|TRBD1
TGTGCCAGCAGCTCGGGACAGGGCTCCCCTGAAGCTTTCTTT
CASSSGQGSPEAFF
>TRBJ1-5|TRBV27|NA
TGTGCCAGCAGCGACAGTAGCAATCAGCCCCAGCATTTT
CASSDSSNQPQHF
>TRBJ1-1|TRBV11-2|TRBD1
TGTGCCAGCAGCTTGGACAGGGATTTAGACACTGAAGCTTTCTTT
CASSLDRDLDTEAFF
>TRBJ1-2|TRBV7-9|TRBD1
TGTGCCAGCAGGGCCCGGGACAGTTATGGCTACACCTTC
CASRARDSYGYTF
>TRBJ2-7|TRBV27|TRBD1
TGTGCCAGCAGTTCGGACAGGGAATTACCGGGGGAGCAGTACTTC
CASSSDRELPGEQYF
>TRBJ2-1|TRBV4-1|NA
TGCGCCAGCAGCCAAGATCCCGCTAGCCAATACAATGAGCAGTTCTTC
CASSQDPASQYNEQFF
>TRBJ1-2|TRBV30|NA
TGTGCCTGGAGTCTACAGGGTCCGTCTCTTTATGGCTACACCTTC
CAWSLQGPSLYGYTF
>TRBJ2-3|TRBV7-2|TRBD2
TGTGCCAGCAGATTGACTAGCGGGGGGACGGGTACGCAGTATTTT
CASRLTSGGTGTQYF
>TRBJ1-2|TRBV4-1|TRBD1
TGCGCCAGCAGCCATCACTCCGGGACAGGGGAAGGCTACACCTTC
CASSHHSGTGEGYTF
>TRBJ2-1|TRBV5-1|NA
TGCGCCAGCAGCTTGTTCGGGGGGCGCGAGGGCGAGGAGTTCTTC
CASSLFGGREGEEFF
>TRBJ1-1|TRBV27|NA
TGTGCCAGCAGTTCGGGAATCCGAGGGGAAGCTTTCTTT
CASSSGIRGEAFF
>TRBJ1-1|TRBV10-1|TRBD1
TGCGCCAGCAGTGAAACCGGGGCAGGGGGGACTGAAGCTTTCTTT
CASSETGAGGTEAFF
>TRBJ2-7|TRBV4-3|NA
TGCGCCAGCAGCCAACAACAGGGCTACGAGCAGTACTTC
CASSQQQGYEQYF
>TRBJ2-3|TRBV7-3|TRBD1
TGTGCCAGCAGCTTATTTCCGTACCGGACCAGACAGGGAACAGATACGCAGTATTTT
CASSLFPYRTRQGTDTQYF
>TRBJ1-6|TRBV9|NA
TGTGCCAGCAGCGAGGGACACATATCACCCCTCCACTTT
CASSEGHISPLHF
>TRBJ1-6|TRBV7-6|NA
TGTGCCAGCAGCCGACGGGGTGGAAATTCACCCCTCCACTTT
CASSRRGGNSPLHF
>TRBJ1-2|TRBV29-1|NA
TGCAGCGTCATAAACAGGGTTGGCTATGGCTACACCTTC
CSVINRVGYGYTF
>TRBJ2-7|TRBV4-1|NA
TGCGCCAGCAGCCCAGGGGGGGGTAAGCGGGGGAAGGAATCCGTGCAGTACTTC
CASSPGGGKRGKESVQYF
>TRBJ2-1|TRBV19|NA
TGTGCCAGTAGTACCACTTACAATGAGCAGTTCTTC
CASSTTYNEQFF
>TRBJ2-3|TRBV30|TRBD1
TGTGCCTGCATTAGTACAGGGGCCCACACAGATACGCAGTATTTT
CACISTGAHTDTQYF
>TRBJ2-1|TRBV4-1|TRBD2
TGCGCCAGCAGCCAAAGTAGCGGGGCCAACCACGCCTTCAGCTCCTACAATGAGCAGTTCTTC
CASSQSSGANHAFSSYNEQFF
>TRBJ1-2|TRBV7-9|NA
TGTGCCAGCAGCTTAGTGGCAGCTAACTATGGCTACACCTTC
CASSLVAANYGYTF
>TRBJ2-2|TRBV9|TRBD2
TGTGCCAGCAGCGAATGGGGCGGGGGGGCGTCGAACACCGGGGAGCTGTTTTTT
CASSEWGGGASNTGELFF
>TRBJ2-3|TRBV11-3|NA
TGTGCCAGCAGCTTCTATACAGATACGCAGTATTTT
CASSFYTDTQYF
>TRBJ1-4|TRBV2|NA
TGTGCCAGCAGTTATAAGAGGGGGACTAATGAAAAACTGTTTTTT
CASSYKRGTNEKLFF
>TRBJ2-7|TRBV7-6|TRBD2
TGTGCCAGCAGCTCAAGGATAGCGGGGACCTACGAGCAGTACTTC
CASSSRIAGTYEQYF
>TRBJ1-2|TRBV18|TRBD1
TGTGCCAGCTCACCACCCGGACAGGGAGATGGCTACACCTTC
CASSPPGQGDGYTF
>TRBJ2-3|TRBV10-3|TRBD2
TGTGCCATCAGTTCGAGCGGGACCACAGATACGCAGTATTTT
CAISSSGTTDTQYF
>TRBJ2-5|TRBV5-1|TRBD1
TGCGCCAGCAGCCGGACAGGCCAGTACCAAGAGACCCAGTACTTC
CASSRTGQYQETQYF
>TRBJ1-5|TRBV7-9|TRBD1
TGTGCCAGCAGTTCGACAGGGTCCAATCAGCCCCAGCATTTT
CASSSTGSNQPQHF
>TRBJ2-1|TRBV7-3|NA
TGTGCCAGCAGCCCCCCAAGTAGCAATGAGCAGTTCTTC
CASSPPSSNEQFF
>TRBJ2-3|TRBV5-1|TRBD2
TGCGCCAGCAGCTTGGTACCTAGCGGGGGCCTTAGCACAGATACGCAGTATTTT
CASSLVPSGGLSTDTQYF
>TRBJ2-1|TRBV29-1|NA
TGCAGCGTTGGCCCGGCGGGGTCCTCCTACAATGAGCAGTTCTTC
CSVGPAGSSYNEQFF
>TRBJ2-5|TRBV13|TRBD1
TGTGCCAGCAGCTTAAGACAGGGAATAGAGACCCAGTACTTC
CASSLRQGIETQYF
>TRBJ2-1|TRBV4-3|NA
TGCGCCAGCAGCCAAGACGGTACCTACAATGAGCAGTTCTTC
CASSQDGTYNEQFF
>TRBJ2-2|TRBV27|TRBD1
TGTGCCAGCAGAGAGGGACAGGGAGACACCGGGGAGCTGTTTTTT
CASREGQGDTGELFF
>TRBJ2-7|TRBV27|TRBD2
TGTGCCAGCAGTTTATCGAGCGGGGGGCCCTACGAGCAGTACTTC
CASSLSSGGPYEQYF
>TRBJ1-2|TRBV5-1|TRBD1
TGCGCCAGCAGCCTAGGGACAGGGAACTATGGCTACACCTTC
CASSLGTGNYGYTF